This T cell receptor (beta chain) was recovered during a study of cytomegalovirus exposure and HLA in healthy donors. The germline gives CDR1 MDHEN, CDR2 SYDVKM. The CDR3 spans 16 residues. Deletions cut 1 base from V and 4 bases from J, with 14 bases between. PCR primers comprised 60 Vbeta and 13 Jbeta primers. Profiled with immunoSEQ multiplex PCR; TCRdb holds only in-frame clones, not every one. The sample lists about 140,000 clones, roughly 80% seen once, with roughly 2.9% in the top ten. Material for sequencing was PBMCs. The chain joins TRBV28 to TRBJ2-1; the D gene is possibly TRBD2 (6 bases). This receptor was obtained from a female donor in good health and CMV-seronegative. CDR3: CASSLYRDSAYNEQFF. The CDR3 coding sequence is TGTGCCAGCAGTTTATACCGGGACTCAGCTTACAATGAGCAGTTCTTC.